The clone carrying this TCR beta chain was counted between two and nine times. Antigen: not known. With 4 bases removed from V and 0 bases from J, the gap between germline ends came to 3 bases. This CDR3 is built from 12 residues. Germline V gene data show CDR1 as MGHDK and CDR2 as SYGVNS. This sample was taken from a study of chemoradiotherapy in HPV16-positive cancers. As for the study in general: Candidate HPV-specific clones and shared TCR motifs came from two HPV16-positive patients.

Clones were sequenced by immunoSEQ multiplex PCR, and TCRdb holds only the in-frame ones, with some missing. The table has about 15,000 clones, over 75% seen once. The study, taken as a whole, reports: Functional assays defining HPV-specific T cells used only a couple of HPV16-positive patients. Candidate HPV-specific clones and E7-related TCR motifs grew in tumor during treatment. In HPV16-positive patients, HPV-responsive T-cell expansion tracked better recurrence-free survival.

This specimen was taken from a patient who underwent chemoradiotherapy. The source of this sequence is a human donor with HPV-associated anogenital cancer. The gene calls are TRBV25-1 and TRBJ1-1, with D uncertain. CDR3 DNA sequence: TGTGCCAGCAGTGCCCTGAACACTGAAGCTTTCTTT. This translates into CASSALNTEAFF.